This TCR beta chain was sequenced during a study of OX40 agonist ivuxolimab in advanced cancers. Study summary: Earlier treatment with anti-PD-1, anti-PD-L1 or anti-CTLA-4 was permitted, and roughly 40% had received some.

Measured with immunoSEQ multiplex PCR; TCRdb has only the in-frame clones, and not every one. The data hold about 30,000 clones, with just under 90% observed a single time. Study-wide results and caveats: Among the nonresponders, some also had low normalized T-cell clonal expansion.

V lost 11 bases, J lost 0 bases, and 13 bases lay in between. Germline assignment: CDR1 SNHLY and CDR2 FYNNEI. The CDR3 sequence is 14 residues long. As for this clone: The antigen is unknown.

The J gene is TRBJ2-2, the V gene TRBV2, with D unclear. The sample here was CD4+ or CD8+ T cells sorted from blood, taken in a trial of the OX40 agonist ivuxolimab. This TCR came from an adult with an advanced solid tumor such as melanoma, head and neck, liver or kidney cancer. CDR3 region: CAPSHKTNTGELFF. CDR3 bases: TGTGCCCCCTCCCACAAAACGAACACCGGGGAGCTGTTTTTT.